A single sample gave rise to the 9 T cell receptor beta chains below, sequenced in a study of cytomegalovirus exposure and HLA in healthy donors. Produced via immunoSEQ multiplex PCR; TCRdb's table is partial and in-frame only. The repertoire includes nearly 200,000 clones, approximately 82% of them detected once, and over 10% sits in the top ten. Sequenced material: PBMCs. Receptor source: a woman younger than 45 in good health and CMV-seropositive.

This chain joins TRBV15 and TRBJ2-7, with 12 bases that match TRBD1. The trim removed 7 bases at V and 4 bases at J, leaving 5 bases unmatched. The germline gives CDR1 LNHNV, CDR2 YYDKDF (reference sequence). The CDR3 is made up of 14 amino acids. CDR3: CATTRDRGPYEQYF. The CDR3 DNA is TGTGCCACCACCAGGGACAGGGGGCCGTACGAGCAGTACTTC.

This chain joins TRBV19 and TRBJ1-5; 8 nucleotides match TRBD1. The CDR3 is 16 amino acids. V trimming: 4 bases; J trimming: 2 bases; junction bases outside the gene matches: 7. Germline V gene sequence: CDR1 LNHDA, CDR2 SQIVND (reference sequence). For the CDR3, the DNA is TGTGCCAGTAGTACCCAGACAGGGGTGGGCAATCAGCCCCAGCATTTT. Protein sequence: CASSTQTGVGNQPQHF.

The V gene is TRBV7-2, the J gene TRBJ2-1; 16 bases are a match to TRBD2. V trimming: 4 bases; J trimming: 12 bases; junction bases outside the gene matches: 9. The CDR3 runs 16 residues. CDR1 is SGHTA, CDR2 FQGNSA, per germline. The CDR3 is CASSSPPGLAGGAQFF. Written as DNA, the CDR3 is TGTGCCAGCAGCTCACCCCCGGGACTAGCGGGAGGGGCGCAGTTCTTC. The full variable domain, rest sourced from reference TRBV7-2 and TRBJ2-1, is GAGVSQSPSNKVTEKGKDVELRCDPISGHTALYWYRQSLGQGLEFLIYFQGNSAPDKSGLPSDRFSAERTGGSVSTLTIQRTQQEDSAVYLCASSSPPGLAGGAQFFGPGTRLTVL.

This rearrangement joins TRBV2 to TRBJ2-7, with D tentatively TRBD1 (5 bases). The V end was cut by 4 bases, the J end by 5 bases, with 18 bases between. The germline gives CDR1 SNHLY, CDR2 FYNNEI. This CDR3 region has 15 residues. Here the CDR3 DNA reads TGTGCCAGCAGTGTTAGGCAGGGCTTTGCAAACGAGCAGTACTTC. Translating it yields CASSVRQGFANEQYF.

The chain joins TRBV30 to TRBJ2-1; the D gene is possibly TRBD2 (6 bases). CDR1 and CDR2 from the germline V gene are GTSNPN and SVGIG (reference sequence). The CDR3 covers 12 residues. Trimming took off 4 bases at V and 9 bases at J, with 13 bases between the two ends. CDR3 amino acids: CAWILEGLEQFF. CDR3 bases: TGTGCCTGGATTTTGGAGGGACTTGAGCAGTTCTTC.

J is TRBJ2-1 and V is TRBV9; TRBD2 matches at 9 bases. The ends lost 4 bases at V and 4 bases at J; junction bases unmatched: 6. Germline assignment: CDR1 SGDLS and CDR2 YYNGEE. CDR3 length equals 15 residues. The CDR3, as DNA: TGTGCCAGCAGCCCCCGACTAGCGGAATACAATGAGCAGTTCTTC. It encodes CASSPRLAEYNEQFF.

In regard to this clone: Other DNA sequences in the same sample also yield this CDR3. The V call is TRBV5-1, the J call TRBJ2-3; D is uncertain. Trimming removed 0 bases at V and 0 bases at J, with 5 bases between. The length of the CDR3 is 14 residues. CDR1 is SGHRS and CDR2 is YFSETQ in the germline V gene. This CDR3 is CASSLASSTDTQYF. The CDR3 DNA reads as TGCGCCAGCAGCTTGGCCTCTAGCACAGATACGCAGTATTTT.

This sequence joins TRBV6-5 and TRBJ2-1, with 7 positions matching TRBD2. There are 15 residues in the CDR3. V trimming: 0 bases; J trimming: 4 bases; junction bases outside the gene matches: 3. Germline values: CDR1 MNHEY, CDR2 SVGAGI. The CDR3 loop is CASSYSSGDYNEQFF. CDR3 nucleotides: TGTGCCAGCAGTTACTCGAGCGGGGATTACAATGAGCAGTTCTTC.

In its sample, this clone was seen a few times. The J gene is TRBJ2-7, the V gene TRBV5-1; 8 nucleotides match TRBD2. CDR1 is SGHRS and CDR2 is YFSETQ in the germline V gene. Germline trimming cut 5 bases from V and 5 bases from J; bases unmatched to any gene: 9. CDR3 length: 14 amino acids. CDR3: CASRERESFNEQYF. CDR3 nucleotides: TGCGCCAGCAGAGAGCGGGAGAGTTTCAACGAGCAGTACTTC.